This T cell receptor (beta chain) was identified during a study of shared clonotypes between healthy human individuals. Study results and caveats: Genetic and exposure-history diversity was limited by the small donor number. The study found lower generation probabilities in non-shared clonotypes than in those shared by all four donors.

This CDR3 spans 18 amino acids. The germline CDR1 and CDR2 sequences are SGHRS and YFSETQ. Germline trimming cut 0 bases from V and 6 bases from J; bases unmatched to any gene: 11. The donors, all of them Caucasian adults, lived in Nashville, Tennessee. As for this clone: The antigen is undetermined.

Clones were sequenced by immunoSEQ multiplex PCR, and TCRdb holds only the in-frame ones, with some missing. The sample consists of millions of clones, approximately 95% of them appearing once. What was sequenced was naive CD4+ T cells from PBMCs. Subset meaning: CD45RA+ positively selected. This chain uses TRBV5-1 with TRBJ2-2, with TRBD1 identical over 10 bases. This receptor was taken from a man aged 18 to 35 in good health. Some clones in this sample may be carry-over from other donors' samples. The CDR3 sequence is CASSLDPPDRGRAGELFF. In DNA form, the CDR3 reads TGCGCCAGCAGCTTGGATCCCCCCGACAGGGGGCGGGCCGGGGAGCTGTTTTTT.